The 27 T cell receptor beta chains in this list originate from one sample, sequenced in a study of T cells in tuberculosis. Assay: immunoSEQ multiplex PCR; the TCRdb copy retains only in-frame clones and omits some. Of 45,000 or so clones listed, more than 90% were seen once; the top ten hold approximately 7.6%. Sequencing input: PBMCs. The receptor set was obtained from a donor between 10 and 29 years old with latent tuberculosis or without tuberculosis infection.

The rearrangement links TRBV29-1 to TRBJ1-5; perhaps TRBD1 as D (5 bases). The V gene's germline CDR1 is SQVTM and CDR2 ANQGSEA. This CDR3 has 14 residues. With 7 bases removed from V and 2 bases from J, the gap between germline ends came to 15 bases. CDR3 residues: CSAQGGSGNQPQHF. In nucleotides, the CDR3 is TGCAGCGCCCAGGGAGGGTCTGGCAATCAGCCCCAGCATTTT.

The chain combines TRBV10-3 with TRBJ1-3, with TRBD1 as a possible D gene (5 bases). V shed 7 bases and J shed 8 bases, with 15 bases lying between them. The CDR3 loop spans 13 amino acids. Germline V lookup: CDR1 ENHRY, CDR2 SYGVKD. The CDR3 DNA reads TGTGCCATCAAGGGGACTGGGAGGGACACCATATATTTT. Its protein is CAIKGTGRDTIYF.

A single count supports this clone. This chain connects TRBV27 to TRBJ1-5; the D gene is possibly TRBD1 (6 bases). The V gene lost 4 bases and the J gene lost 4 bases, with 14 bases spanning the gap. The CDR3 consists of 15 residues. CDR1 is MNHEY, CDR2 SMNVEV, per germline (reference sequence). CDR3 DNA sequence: TGTGCCAGCAGTTCAGGGGCAGGGGCAAATCAGCCCCAGCATTTT. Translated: CASSSGAGANQPQHF.

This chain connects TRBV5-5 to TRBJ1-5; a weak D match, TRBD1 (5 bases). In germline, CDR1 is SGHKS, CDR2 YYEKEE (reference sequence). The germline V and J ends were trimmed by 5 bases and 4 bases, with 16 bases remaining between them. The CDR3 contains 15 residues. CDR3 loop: CASRPTGGLNQPQHF. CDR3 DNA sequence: TGTGCCAGCAGGCCCACCGGGGGATTGAATCAGCCCCAGCATTTT.

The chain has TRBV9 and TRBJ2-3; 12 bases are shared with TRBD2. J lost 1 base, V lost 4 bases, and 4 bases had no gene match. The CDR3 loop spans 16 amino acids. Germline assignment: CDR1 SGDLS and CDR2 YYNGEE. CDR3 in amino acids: CASSLGLAGRTDTQYF. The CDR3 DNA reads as TGTGCCAGCAGCCTCGGACTAGCGGGGCGCACAGATACGCAGTATTTT. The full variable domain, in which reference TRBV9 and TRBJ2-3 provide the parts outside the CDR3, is DSGVTQTPKHLITATGQRVTLRCSPRSGDLSVYWYQQSLDQGLQFLIQYYNGEERAKGNILERFSAQQFPDLHSELNLSSLELGDSALYFCASSLGLAGRTDTQYFGPGTRLTVL.

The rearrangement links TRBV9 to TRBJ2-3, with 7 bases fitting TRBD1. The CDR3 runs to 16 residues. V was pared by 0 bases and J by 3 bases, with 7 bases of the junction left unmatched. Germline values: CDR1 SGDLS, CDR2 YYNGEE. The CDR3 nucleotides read TGTGCCAGCAGCGTAGAGGGGGCGCTTAGGACAGATACGCAGTATTTT. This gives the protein CASSVEGALRTDTQYF. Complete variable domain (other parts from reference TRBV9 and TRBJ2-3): DSGVTQTPKHLITATGQRVTLRCSPRSGDLSVYWYQQSLDQGLQFLIQYYNGEERAKGNILERFSAQQFPDLHSELNLSSLELGDSALYFCASSVEGALRTDTQYFGPGTRLTVL.

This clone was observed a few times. The CDR3 region has the DNA TGTGCCTGGATCTTTACAGCGGGAGGTTCTTCCCATGAGCAGTTCTTC. Amino acids: CAWIFTAGGSSHEQFF. The chain couples TRBV30 to TRBJ2-1, with TRBD2 matching 9 bases. This CDR3 spans 16 amino acids. Germline loops: CDR1 GTSNPN, CDR2 SVGIG (reference sequence). With 4 bases clipped from V and 8 bases from J, the junction kept 15 bases outside the gene matches.

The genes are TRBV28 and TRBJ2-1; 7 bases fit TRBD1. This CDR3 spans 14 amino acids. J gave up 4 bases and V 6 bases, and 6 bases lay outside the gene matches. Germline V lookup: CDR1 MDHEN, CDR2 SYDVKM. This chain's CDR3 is CASRRGTEYNEQFF. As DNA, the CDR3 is TGTGCCAGCAGAAGGGGGACAGAGTACAATGAGCAGTTCTTC.

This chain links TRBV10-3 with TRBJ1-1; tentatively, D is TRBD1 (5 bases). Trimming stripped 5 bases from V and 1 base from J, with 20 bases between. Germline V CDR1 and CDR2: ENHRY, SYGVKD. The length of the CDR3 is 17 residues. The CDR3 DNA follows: TGTGCCATCAGTAATAGACAGATGTGGAGTGGGAACACTGAAGCTTTCTTT. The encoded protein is CAISNRQMWSGNTEAFF.

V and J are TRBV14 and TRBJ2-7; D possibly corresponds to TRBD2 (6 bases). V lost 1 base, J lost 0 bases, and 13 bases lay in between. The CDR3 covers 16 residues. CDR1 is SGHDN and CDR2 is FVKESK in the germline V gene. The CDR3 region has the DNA TGTGCCAGCAGCCAAGTAGTCGGGGGAAACTCCTACGAGCAGTACTTC. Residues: CASSQVVGGNSYEQYF.

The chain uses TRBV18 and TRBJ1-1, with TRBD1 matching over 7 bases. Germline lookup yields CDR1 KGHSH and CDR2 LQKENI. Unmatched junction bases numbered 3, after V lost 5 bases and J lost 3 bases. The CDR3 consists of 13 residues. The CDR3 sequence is CASSRGLDTEAFF. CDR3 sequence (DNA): TGTGCCAGCTCAAGGGGGCTAGACACTGAAGCTTTCTTT. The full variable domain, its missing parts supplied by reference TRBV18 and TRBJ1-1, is NAGVMQNPRHLVRRRGQEARLRCSPMKGHSHVYWYRQLPEEGLKFMVYLQKENIIDESGMPKERFSAEFPKEGPSILRIQQVVRGDSAAYFCASSRGLDTEAFFGQGTRLTVV.

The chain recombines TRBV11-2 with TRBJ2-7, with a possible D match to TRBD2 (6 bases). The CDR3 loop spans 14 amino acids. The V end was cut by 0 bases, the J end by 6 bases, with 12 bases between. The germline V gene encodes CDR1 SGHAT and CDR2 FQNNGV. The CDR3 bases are TGTGCCAGCAGCTTAGACCGGGAGTTTCCCGAGCAGTACTTC. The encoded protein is CASSLDREFPEQYF.

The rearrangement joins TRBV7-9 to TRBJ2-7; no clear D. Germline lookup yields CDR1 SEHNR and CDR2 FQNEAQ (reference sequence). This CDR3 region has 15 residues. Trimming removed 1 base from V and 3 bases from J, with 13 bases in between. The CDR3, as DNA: TGTGCCAGCAGCTTAGGGTCTAGGTTTCTCTACGAGCAGTACTTC. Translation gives CASSLGSRFLYEQYF.

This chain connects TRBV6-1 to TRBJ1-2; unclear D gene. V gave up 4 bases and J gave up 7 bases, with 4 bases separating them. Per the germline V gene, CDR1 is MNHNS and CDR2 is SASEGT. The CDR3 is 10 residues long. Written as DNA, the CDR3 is TGTGCCAGCAGTGTCTTTGGCTACACCTTC. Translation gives CASSVFGYTF.

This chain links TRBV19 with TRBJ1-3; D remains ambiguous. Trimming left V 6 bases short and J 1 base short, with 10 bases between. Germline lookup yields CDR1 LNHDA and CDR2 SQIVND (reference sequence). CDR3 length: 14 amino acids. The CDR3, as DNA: TGTGCCAGTAGGATACAGACTTCTGGAAACACCATATATTTT. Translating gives CASRIQTSGNTIYF.

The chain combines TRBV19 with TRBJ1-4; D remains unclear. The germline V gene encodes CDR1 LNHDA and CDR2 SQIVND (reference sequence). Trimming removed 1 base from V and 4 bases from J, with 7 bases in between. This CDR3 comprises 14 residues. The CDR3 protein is CASSIAQLNEKLFF. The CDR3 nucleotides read TGTGCCAGTAGTATAGCACAGCTTAATGAAAAACTGTTTTTT.

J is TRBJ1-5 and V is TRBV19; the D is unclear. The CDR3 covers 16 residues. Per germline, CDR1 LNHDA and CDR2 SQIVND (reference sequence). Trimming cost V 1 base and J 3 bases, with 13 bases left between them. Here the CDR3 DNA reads TGTGCCAGTAGTATAGTTGACTCAAGAAACAATCAGCCCCAGCATTTT. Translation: CASSIVDSRNNQPQHF.

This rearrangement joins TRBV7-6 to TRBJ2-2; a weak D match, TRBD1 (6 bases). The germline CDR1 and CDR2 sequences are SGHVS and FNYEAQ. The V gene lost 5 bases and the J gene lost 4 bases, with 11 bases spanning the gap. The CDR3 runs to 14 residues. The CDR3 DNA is TGTGCCAGCAGCGACAGGTTTGGCACCGGGGAGCTGTTTTTT. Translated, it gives CASSDRFGTGELFF.

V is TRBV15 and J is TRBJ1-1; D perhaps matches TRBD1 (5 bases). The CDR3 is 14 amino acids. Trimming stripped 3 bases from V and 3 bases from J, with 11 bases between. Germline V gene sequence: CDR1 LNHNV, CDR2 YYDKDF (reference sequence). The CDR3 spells CATSSTDKDTEAFF. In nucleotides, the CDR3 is TGTGCCACCAGCAGTACGGACAAGGACACTGAAGCTTTCTTT.

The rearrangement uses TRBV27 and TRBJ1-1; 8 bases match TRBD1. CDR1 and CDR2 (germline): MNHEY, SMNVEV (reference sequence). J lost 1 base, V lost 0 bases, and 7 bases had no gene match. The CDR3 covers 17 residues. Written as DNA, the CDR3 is TGTGCCAGCAGTTTATCTATAGGGGGACAGGCGAACACTGAAGCTTTCTTT. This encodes CASSLSIGGQANTEAFF.

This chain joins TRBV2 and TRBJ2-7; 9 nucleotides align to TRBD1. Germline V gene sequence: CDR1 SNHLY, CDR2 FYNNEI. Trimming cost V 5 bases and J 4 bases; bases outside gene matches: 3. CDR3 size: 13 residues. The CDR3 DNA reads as TGTGCCAGCAGTCTGGACAGGGGATACGAGCAGTACTTC. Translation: CASSLDRGYEQYF.

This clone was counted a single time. Here the CDR3 DNA reads TGTGCCAGCAGCGCCCGGGACAGGGGGCGAGATGAGCAGTTCTTC. It is translated as CASSARDRGRDEQFF. The chain carries TRBV9 and TRBJ2-1; 12 bases are shared with TRBD1. The V and J ends lost 3 bases and 8 bases, in that order; junction bases with no gene match: 6. CDR3 size: 15 residues. Per germline, CDR1 SGDLS and CDR2 YYNGEE.

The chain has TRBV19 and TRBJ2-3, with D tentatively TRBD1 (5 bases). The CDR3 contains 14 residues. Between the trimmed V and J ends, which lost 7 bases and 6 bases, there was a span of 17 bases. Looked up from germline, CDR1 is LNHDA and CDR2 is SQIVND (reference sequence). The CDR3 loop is CASTKRQQADTQYF. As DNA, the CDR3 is TGTGCCAGTACTAAACGTCAACAGGCGGATACGCAGTATTTT. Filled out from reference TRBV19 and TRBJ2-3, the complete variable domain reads DGGITQSPKYLFRKEGQNVTLSCEQNLNHDAMYWYRQDPGQGLRLIYYSQIVNDFQKGDIAEGYSVSREKKESFPLTVTSAQKNPTAFYLCASTKRQQADTQYFGPGTRLTVL.

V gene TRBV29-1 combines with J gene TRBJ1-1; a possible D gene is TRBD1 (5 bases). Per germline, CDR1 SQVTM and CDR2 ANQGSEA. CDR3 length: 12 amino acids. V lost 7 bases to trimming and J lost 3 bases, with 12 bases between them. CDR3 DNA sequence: TGCAGCGCCGACGGGGGGTACACTGAAGCTTTCTTT. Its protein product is CSADGGYTEAFF.

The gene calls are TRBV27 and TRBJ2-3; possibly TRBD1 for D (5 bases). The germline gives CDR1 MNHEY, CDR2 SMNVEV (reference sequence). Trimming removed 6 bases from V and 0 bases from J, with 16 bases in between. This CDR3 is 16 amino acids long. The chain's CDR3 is CASSQQEPSSTDTQYF. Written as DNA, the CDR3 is TGTGCCAGCAGCCAACAGGAACCCTCTAGCACAGATACGCAGTATTTT.

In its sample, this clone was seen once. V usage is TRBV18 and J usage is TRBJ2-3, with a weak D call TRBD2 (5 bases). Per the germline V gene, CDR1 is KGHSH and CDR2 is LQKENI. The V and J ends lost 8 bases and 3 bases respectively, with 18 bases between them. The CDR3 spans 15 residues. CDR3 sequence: CASHRSEGVTDTQYF. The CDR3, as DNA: TGTGCCAGCCACCGAAGCGAGGGAGTGACAGATACGCAGTATTTT.

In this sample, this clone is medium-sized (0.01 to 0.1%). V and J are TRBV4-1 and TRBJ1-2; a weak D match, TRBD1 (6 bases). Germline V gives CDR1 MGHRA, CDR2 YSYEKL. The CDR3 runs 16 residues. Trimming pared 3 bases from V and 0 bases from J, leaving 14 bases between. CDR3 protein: CASSHVQGYSNYGYTF. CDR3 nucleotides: TGCGCCAGCAGCCATGTACAGGGATACTCTAACTATGGCTACACCTTC.